Listed below are T cell receptor beta chains from one sample, sequenced in a study of blood T cell repertoires in COVID-19. Repertoires were generated with immunoSEQ multiplex PCR, while TCRdb's copy carries only in-frame clones and drops some. The top ten hold roughly an eighth of the sample, which has more than 150,000 clones, about 87% seen once. Sequencing was carried out using peripheral blood. Every receptor here comes from a woman aged 70-85 years with COVID-19, enrolled during active disease. Both conserved end residues are part of each CDR3. Fields, in order: V gene, clone size, J gene, D gene, CDR3 DNA, CDR3 protein. D genes are given only for firm matches. Some rows mark clone size as missing; the rest say once, few, many or name a class of expanded clone.

>TRBV21-1|.|TRBJ2-1|.
TGTGCCAGCAGCAAAGCTACGGGACAGGGACTCGAGACTGAGCAGTTCTTC
CASSKATGQGLETEQFF
>TRBV19|.|TRBJ2-7|TRBD1
TGTGCCAGTAGTCCCCGACAGGGCCCCTACGAGCAGTACTTC
CASSPRQGPYEQYF
>TRBV5-1|.|TRBJ2-3|TRBD1
TGCGCCAGCAGAAGGGACAGCAGCACAGATACGCAGTATTTT
CASRRDSSTDTQYF
>TRBV7-2|few|TRBJ2-1|.
TGTGCCAGCAGCTTAGCGGGCGGGGGCCCTTACAATGAGCAGTTCTTC
CASSLAGGGPYNEQFF
>TRBV5-1|.|TRBJ1-6|.
TGCGCCAGCAGCTTGAGGACGGGAAATTATAATTCACCCCTCCACTTT
CASSLRTGNYNSPLHF
>TRBV28|.|TRBJ2-7|.
TGTGCCAGCAGTTTAACACAATACGAGCAGTACTTC
CASSLTQYEQYF
>TRBV9|.|TRBJ1-2|TRBD1
TGTGCCAGCAGCCCCCGGACAGGGGAGGCTAACTATGGCTACACCTTC
CASSPRTGEANYGYTF
>TRBV7-3|.|TRBJ1-1|.
TGTGCCAGCAGACCGACAGCGAACACTGAAGCTTTCTTT
CASRPTANTEAFF
>TRBV11-1|.|TRBJ2-7|.
TGTGCCAGCAGCCCCCGGAGGCGGATCTACGAGCAGTACTTC
CASSPRRRIYEQYF
>TRBV18|.|TRBJ2-5|TRBD2
TGTGCCAGCTCACCATTCACTAGCGGGACAGGAGAGACCCAGTACTTC
CASSPFTSGTGETQYF
>TRBV5-1|.|TRBJ1-3|.
TGCGCCAGCAGCTTGGCGGTCTCTGGAAACACCATATATTTT
CASSLAVSGNTIYF
>TRBV28|.|TRBJ2-4|TRBD2
TGTGCCAGCAGTTTGAAGACTAGCGGGAAGCTAGCCAAAAACATTCAGTACTTC
CASSLKTSGKLAKNIQYF
>TRBV6-5|once|TRBJ1-2|TRBD1
TGTGCCAGCAGTCGACAGGGGTACGGCTATGGCTACACCTTC
CASSRQGYGYGYTF
>TRBV7-3|.|TRBJ2-1|TRBD1
TGTGCCAGCAGCCCGGGGACAGGGCAAGGCAATGAGCAGTTCTTC
CASSPGTGQGNEQFF
>TRBV6-1|few|TRBJ2-7|TRBD1
TGTGCCAGCAGTGAAGCGCAGGGACAGGGGGCCTACGAGCAGTACTTC
CASSEAQGQGAYEQYF
>TRBV28|.|TRBJ2-2|.
TGTGCCAGCAGTTTATCCAGCGGCGGCGGGGAGCTGTTTTTT
CASSLSSGGGELFF
>TRBV30|.|TRBJ1-6|.
TGTGCCTGGAGGCTAAAGGGAGGGGGTTCACCCCTCCACTTT
CAWRLKGGGSPLHF
>TRBV21-1|few|TRBJ2-7|.
TGTGCCAGCAGCCTACGACTAGCGGTGTTTTACGAGCAGTACTTC
CASSLRLAVFYEQYF